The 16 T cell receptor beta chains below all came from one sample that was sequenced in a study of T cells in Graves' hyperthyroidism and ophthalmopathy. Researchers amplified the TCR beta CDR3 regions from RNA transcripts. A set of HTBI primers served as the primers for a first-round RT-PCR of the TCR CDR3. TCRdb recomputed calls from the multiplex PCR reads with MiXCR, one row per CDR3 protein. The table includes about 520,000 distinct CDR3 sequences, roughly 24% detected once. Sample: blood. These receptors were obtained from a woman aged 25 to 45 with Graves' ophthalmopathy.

Here the CDR3 reads CASSLAGGLVYEQYF. CDR3 DNA: TGTGCCAGCAGCTTAGCCGGAGGGTTGGTATACGAGCAGTACTTC. The V and J genes are TRBV7-6 and TRBJ2-7, with D perhaps TRBD2 (6 bases). Germline loops: CDR1 SGHVS, CDR2 FNYEAQ. The CDR3 spans 15 residues. Trimming shortened V by 0 bases and J by 4 bases, and 13 bases separated the two germline ends.

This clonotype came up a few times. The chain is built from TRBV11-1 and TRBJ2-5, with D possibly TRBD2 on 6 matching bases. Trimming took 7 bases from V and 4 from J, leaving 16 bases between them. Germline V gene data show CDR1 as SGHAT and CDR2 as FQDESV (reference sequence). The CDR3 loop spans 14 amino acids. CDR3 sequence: CASTPGIGGETQYF. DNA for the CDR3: TGTGCCAGCACCCCTGGTATCGGGGGAGAGACCCAGTACTTC.

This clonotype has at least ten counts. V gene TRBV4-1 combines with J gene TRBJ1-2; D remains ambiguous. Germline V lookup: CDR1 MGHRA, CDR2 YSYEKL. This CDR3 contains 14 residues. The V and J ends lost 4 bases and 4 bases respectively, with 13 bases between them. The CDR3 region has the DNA TGCGCCAGCAGCCTTAACACCGAGGTCTATGGCTACACCTTC. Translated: CASSLNTEVYGYTF.

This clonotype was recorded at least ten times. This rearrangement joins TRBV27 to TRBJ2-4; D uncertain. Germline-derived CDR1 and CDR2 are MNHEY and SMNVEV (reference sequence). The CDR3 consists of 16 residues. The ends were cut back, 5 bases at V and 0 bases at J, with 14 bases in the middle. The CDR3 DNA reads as TGTGCCAGCAGTATAACAGCGTATCTAGCCAAAAACATTCAGTACTTC. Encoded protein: CASSITAYLAKNIQYF.

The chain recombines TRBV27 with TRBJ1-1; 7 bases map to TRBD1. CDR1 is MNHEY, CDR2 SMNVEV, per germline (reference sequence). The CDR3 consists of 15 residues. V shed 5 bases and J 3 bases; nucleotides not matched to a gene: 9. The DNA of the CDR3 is TGTGCCAGCAGTCCCGGGGACAGACAGTACACTGAAGCTTTCTTT. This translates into CASSPGDRQYTEAFF.

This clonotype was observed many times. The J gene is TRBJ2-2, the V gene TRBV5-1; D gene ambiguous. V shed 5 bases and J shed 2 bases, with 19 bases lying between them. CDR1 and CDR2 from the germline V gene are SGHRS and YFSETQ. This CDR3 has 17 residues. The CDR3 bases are TGCGCCAGCAGTAAATCGGCGGTATTTCCTAACACCGGGGAGCTGTTTTTT. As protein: CASSKSAVFPNTGELFF. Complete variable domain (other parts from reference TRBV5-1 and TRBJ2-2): KAGVTQTPRYLIKTRGQQVTLSCSPISGHRSVSWYQQTPGQGLQFLFEYFSETQRNKGNFPGRFSGRQFSNSRSEMNVSTLELGDSALYLCASSKSAVFPNTGELFFGEGSRLTVL.

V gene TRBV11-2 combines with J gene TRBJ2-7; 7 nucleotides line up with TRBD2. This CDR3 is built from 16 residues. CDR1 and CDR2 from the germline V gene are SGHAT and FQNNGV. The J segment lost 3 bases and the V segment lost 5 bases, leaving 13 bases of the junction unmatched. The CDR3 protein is CASSRGLGSGLYEQYF. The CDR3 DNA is TGTGCCAGCAGCCGGGGGTTGGGTAGCGGGCTCTACGAGCAGTACTTC.

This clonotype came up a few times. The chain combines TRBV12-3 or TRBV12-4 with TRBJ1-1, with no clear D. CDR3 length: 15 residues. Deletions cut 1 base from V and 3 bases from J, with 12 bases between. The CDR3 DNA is TGTGCCAGCAGTTTAGGGTACGGGAGCGACACTGAAGCTTTCTTT. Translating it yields CASSLGYGSDTEAFF.

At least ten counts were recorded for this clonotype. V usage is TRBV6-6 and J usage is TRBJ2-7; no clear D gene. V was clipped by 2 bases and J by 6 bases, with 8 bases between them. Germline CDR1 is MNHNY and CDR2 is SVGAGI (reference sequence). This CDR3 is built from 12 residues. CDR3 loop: CASSYRVSEQYF. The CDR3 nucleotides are TGTGCCAGCAGTTACAGGGTCTCCGAGCAGTACTTC.

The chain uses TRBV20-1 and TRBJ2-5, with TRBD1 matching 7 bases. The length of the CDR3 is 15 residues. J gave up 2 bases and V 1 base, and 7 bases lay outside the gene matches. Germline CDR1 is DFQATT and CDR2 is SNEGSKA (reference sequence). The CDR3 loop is CSARGEGGWQETQYF. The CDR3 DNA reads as TGCAGTGCTAGAGGAGAAGGGGGCTGGCAAGAGACCCAGTACTTC.

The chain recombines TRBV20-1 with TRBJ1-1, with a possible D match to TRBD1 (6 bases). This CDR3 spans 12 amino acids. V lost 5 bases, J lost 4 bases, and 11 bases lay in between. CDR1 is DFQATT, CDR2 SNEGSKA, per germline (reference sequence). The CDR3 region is CSALGGITEAFF. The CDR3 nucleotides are TGCAGTGCTTTAGGGGGGATCACTGAAGCTTTCTTT.

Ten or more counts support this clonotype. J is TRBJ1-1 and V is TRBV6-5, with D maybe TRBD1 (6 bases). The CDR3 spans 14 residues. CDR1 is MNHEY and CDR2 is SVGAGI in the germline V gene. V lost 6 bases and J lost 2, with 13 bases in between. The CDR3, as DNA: TGTGCCAGCAGCGCGAACAGGGAAAACACTGAAGCTTTCTTT. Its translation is CASSANRENTEAFF.

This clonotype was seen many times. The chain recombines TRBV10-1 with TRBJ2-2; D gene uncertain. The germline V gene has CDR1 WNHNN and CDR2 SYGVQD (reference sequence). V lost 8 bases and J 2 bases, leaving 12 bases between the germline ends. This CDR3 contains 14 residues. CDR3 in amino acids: CASLKGINTGELFF. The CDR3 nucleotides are TGCGCCAGCCTAAAGGGCATCAACACCGGGGAGCTGTTTTTT.

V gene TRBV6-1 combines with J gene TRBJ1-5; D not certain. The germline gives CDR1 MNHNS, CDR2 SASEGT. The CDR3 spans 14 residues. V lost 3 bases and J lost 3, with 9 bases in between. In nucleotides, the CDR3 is TGTGCCAGCAGTGACCAGGCGGACAATCAGCCCCAGCATTTT. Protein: CASSDQADNQPQHF.

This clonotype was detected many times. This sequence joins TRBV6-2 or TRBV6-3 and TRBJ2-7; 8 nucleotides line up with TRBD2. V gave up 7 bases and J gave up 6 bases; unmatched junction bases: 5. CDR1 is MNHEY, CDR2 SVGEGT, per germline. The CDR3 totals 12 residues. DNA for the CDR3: TGTGCCAGCAAGCCGGGGGGGCCCGAGCAGTACTTC. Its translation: CASKPGGPEQYF.

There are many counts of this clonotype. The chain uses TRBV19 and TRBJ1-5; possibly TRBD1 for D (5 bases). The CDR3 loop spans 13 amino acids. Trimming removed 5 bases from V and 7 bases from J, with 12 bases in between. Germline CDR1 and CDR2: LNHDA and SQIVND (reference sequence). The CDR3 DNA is TGTGCCAGTAGTGGGGGGAGCTGGCAGCCCCAGCATTTT. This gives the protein CASSGGSWQPQHF. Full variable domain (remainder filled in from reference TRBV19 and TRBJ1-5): DGGITQSPKYLFRKEGQNVTLSCEQNLNHDAMYWYRQDPGQGLRLIYYSQIVNDFQKGDIAEGYSVSREKKESFPLTVTSAQKNPTAFYLCASSGGSWQPQHFGDGTRLSIL.